The 26 T cell receptor beta chains reported below all come from one sample, sequenced in a study of CD8+CD57+ T cells in acquired aplastic anemia. Genomic DNA acted as the template from which TCR beta VDJ combination and CDR3 sequence profiling were carried out. MiXCR, applied by TCRdb to the reads, yields one record per CDR3 protein. The table has around 180,000 distinct CDR3 sequences, 48% seen once. Selection for sequencing was limited to patients who had shown CD8+CD57+ cell expansion by flow cytometry. The sequenced sample consisted of sorted CD4+, CD8+, or CD8+CD57+ T cells (not recorded which) from PBMCs. The receptor source for this set is a human donor with aplastic anemia.

This clonotype was detected only a few times. This chain uses TRBV3-1 with TRBJ1-1; no definite D call. This CDR3 comprises 16 residues. Germline values: CDR1 LGHDT, CDR2 YNNKEL (reference sequence). The germline V and J ends were trimmed by 4 bases and 1 base, with 16 bases remaining between them. The CDR3 DNA reads TGTGCCAGCAGCCCCGGCGTCAGGAAGGGGAACACTGAAGCTTTCTTT. It specifies CASSPGVRKGNTEAFF.

Concerning this clonotype: The junction and the germline gene differ at one end; a read error may be behind it. Here the CDR3 reads CVSSLTLADTQYF. DNA for the CDR3: TGTGTCAGCAGCTTAACCCTAGCGGATACGCAGTATTTT. The chain links TRBV7-2 to TRBJ2-3; possibly TRBD2 for D (6 bases). This CDR3 contains 13 residues. Germline CDR1 reads SGHTA; CDR2 reads FQGNSA.

The table lists this clonotype with a few counts. The chain couples TRBV29-1 to TRBJ1-2; possibly TRBD1 for D (5 bases). The V gene lost 7 bases and the J gene lost 4 bases, with 19 bases spanning the gap. CDR3 length equals 14 residues. Germline-derived CDR1 and CDR2 are SQVTM and ANQGSEA. The CDR3 loop is CSAEGPGGAYGYTF. The CDR3 region has the DNA TGCAGCGCCGAAGGTCCGGGGGGAGCCTATGGCTACACCTTC.

As regards this clonotype: A much larger clone lies one base from this, so it may be a read error. CDR3 sequence (DNA): TGTGCCAGCAGCTTCGTAGGGGGCGAAAACACCACATATTTT. Its translation: CASSFVGGENTTYF. The gene calls are TRBV5-4 and TRBJ1-3, with 7 positions matching TRBD1. This CDR3 spans 14 amino acids. Germline lookup yields CDR1 SGHNT and CDR2 YYREEE (reference sequence).

The chain employs TRBV2 and TRBJ1-2; no clear D gene. CDR1 is SNHLY and CDR2 is FYNNEI in the germline V gene. V shed 3 bases and J shed 3 bases, with 11 bases lying between them. There are 14 residues in the CDR3. This CDR3 reads CASSEGGVYYGYTF. The CDR3 DNA follows: TGTGCCAGCAGTGAGGGAGGTGTCTACTATGGCTACACCTTC.

The J gene is TRBJ2-7, the V gene TRBV3-1; D gene ambiguous. Trimming shortened V by 0 bases and J by 0 bases, and 9 bases separated the two germline ends. There are 15 residues in the CDR3. CDR1 and CDR2 (germline): LGHDT, YNNKEL (reference sequence). The CDR3 DNA follows: TGTGCCAGCAGCCAAGACCGGACGGCCTCCTACGAGCAGTACTTC. It encodes CASSQDRTASYEQYF.

The rearrangement uses TRBV7-6 and TRBJ1-6, with TRBD1 matching over 11 bases. The germline gives CDR1 SGHVS, CDR2 FNYEAQ. This CDR3 region has 17 residues. With V trimmed by 3 bases and J by 8 bases, 9 bases remained unmatched. CDR3 amino acids: CASSLYGQGARDSPLHF. In DNA form, the CDR3 reads TGTGCCAGCAGCTTGTACGGACAGGGGGCGCGTGATTCACCCCTCCACTTT.

The rearrangement joins TRBV7-2 to TRBJ2-7, with TRBD2 matching 7 bases. This CDR3 is built from 15 residues. Per germline, CDR1 SGHTA and CDR2 FQGNSA. V lost 0 bases, J lost 2 bases, and 4 bases stayed unmatched. The CDR3 region is CASSLAASGAYEQYF. CDR3 DNA: TGTGCCAGCAGCTTAGCCGCTAGCGGAGCCTACGAGCAGTACTTC.

This clonotype has just one count. This sequence joins TRBV10-3 and TRBJ2-3; 13 bases match TRBD2. Germline CDR1 is ENHRY and CDR2 is SYGVKD. The CDR3 contains 17 residues. V shed 0 bases and J 5 bases; nucleotides not matched to a gene: 5. CDR3 in amino acids: CAISESGLAGKLDTQYF. CDR3 nucleotides: TGTGCCATCAGTGAGTCGGGACTAGCGGGAAAGTTAGATACGCAGTATTTT.

This chain links TRBV6-5 with TRBJ2-5; no firm D call. The CDR3 length is 10 residues. Trimming took off 10 bases at V and 1 base at J, with 4 bases between the two ends. Germline V CDR1 and CDR2: MNHEY, SVGAGI. As DNA, the CDR3 is TGTGCCATCGGCCAAGAGACCCAGTACTTC. It translates to CAIGQETQYF.

The chain links TRBV20-1 to TRBJ1-5; D is perhaps TRBD1 (5 bases). CDR3 length: 13 residues. The germline V gene encodes CDR1 DFQATT and CDR2 SNEGSKA (reference sequence). Trimming removed 6 bases from V and 5 bases from J, with 14 bases in between. CDR3 loop: CSARDGTYQPQHF. As DNA, the CDR3 is TGCAGTGCCCGGGACGGTACTTATCAGCCCCAGCATTTT.

This sequence joins TRBV27 and TRBJ2-2, with D perhaps matching TRBD2 (6 bases). The CDR3 is 17 residues long. Germline V CDR1 and CDR2: MNHEY, SMNVEV (reference sequence). The V end was cut by 6 bases, the J end by 8 bases, with 25 bases between. The CDR3 reads CASRPDTSRLGTGELFF. The CDR3 nucleotides read TGTGCCAGCAGGCCTGATACTAGCCGTCTCGGGACGGGGGAGCTGTTTTTT.

This clonotype was recorded only once. The V and J genes are TRBV20-1 and TRBJ2-5; possible D gene TRBD2, 6 bases. The CDR3 spans 16 residues. The germline gives CDR1 DFQATT, CDR2 SNEGSKA (reference sequence). V was trimmed by 2 bases and J by 5 bases, leaving 21 bases between them. For the CDR3, the DNA is TGCAGTGCTAGAATGGCCCTGGCGGGGCTCGACGAGACCCAGTACTTC. Residues: CSARMALAGLDETQYF.

This clonotype was counted once. The chain links TRBV5-4 to TRBJ2-3; 10 bases are a match to TRBD2. This CDR3 has 16 amino acids. The junction had 5 bases not matched to a gene; V was cut back by 1 base and J by 3 bases. Germline CDR1 and CDR2: SGHNT and YYREEE (reference sequence). The CDR3 DNA follows: TGTGCCAGCAGCTTGAAAGCGGGAGGGAGTACAGATACGCAGTATTTT. Its translation: CASSLKAGGSTDTQYF.

The J gene is TRBJ2-5, the V gene TRBV7-9; D may be TRBD2 (5 bases). The CDR3 extends over 15 amino acids. V lost 1 base and J 2 bases, leaving 11 bases between the germline ends. Germline-derived CDR1 and CDR2 are SEHNR and FQNEAQ (reference sequence). CDR3 sequence reads: CASSLVGAVQETQYF. Here the CDR3 DNA reads TGTGCCAGCAGCTTAGTGGGAGCCGTACAAGAGACCCAGTACTTC.

This clonotype was recorded many times. V gene TRBV12-3 or TRBV12-4 combines with J gene TRBJ1-5; D gene ambiguous. V was cut by 7 bases and J by 8 bases, with 12 bases left in between. The CDR3 spans 12 residues. The CDR3 DNA sequence: TGTGCCAGCACTACCCGTTCTAAGCCCCAGCATTTT. Its translation is CASTTRSKPQHF.

The J gene is TRBJ2-2, the V gene TRBV29-1; 7 positions match TRBD2. J gave up 3 bases and V 3 bases, and 1 base lay outside the gene matches. The CDR3 totals 13 residues. Germline V gene sequence: CDR1 SQVTM, CDR2 ANQGSEA. CDR3 sequence (DNA): TGCAGCGTTGATAGCGGGTACACCGGGGAGCTGTTTTTT. Amino acids: CSVDSGYTGELFF.

V usage is TRBV4-1 and J usage is TRBJ2-5; D is undetermined. V lost 3 bases and J 5 bases, leaving 10 bases between the germline ends. The germline V gene encodes CDR1 MGHRA and CDR2 YSYEKL. The CDR3 totals 13 residues. Here the CDR3 reads CASSQGLFETQYF. As DNA, the CDR3 is TGCGCCAGCAGCCAGGGTCTTTTCGAGACCCAGTACTTC.

This clonotype was recorded at least ten times. V is TRBV6-5 and J is TRBJ1-6; 8 bases are a match to TRBD1. CDR3 size: 14 residues. Looked up from germline, CDR1 is MNHEY and CDR2 is SVGAGI. J lost 6 bases, V lost 6 bases, and 4 bases had no gene match. This CDR3 reads CASSLGQGNSPLHF. In nucleotides, the CDR3 is TGTGCCAGCAGCCTCGGACAGGGTAATTCACCCCTCCACTTT.

This chain links TRBV19 with TRBJ1-5; D remains unclear. Germline CDR1 and CDR2: LNHDA and SQIVND (reference sequence). CDR3 size: 12 residues. Trimming removed 3 bases from V and 4 bases from J, with 4 bases in between. The CDR3 DNA follows: TGTGCCAGTAGTATCAGGAATCAGCCCCAGCATTTT. It yields the protein CASSIRNQPQHF.

Here the CDR3 DNA reads TGTGCCAGCAGCCCAGGCTCTAGCTCCTATAATTCACCCCTCCACTTT. Amino acids: CASSPGSSSYNSPLHF. The J gene is TRBJ1-6, the V gene TRBV7-3; D unresolved. The V end was cut by 5 bases, the J end by 0 bases, with 11 bases between. Germline assignment: CDR1 SGHTA and CDR2 FQGTGA. The CDR3 is 16 amino acids.

This clonotype has a handful of counts. CDR3 coding DNA: TGTGCCAGCAGCCCCCGCGAGCGGATGAACACTGAAGCTTTCTTT. Encoded protein: CASSPRERMNTEAFF. The V and J genes are TRBV2 and TRBJ1-1; D call uncertain. The CDR3 has 15 amino acids. Germline CDR1 and CDR2: SNHLY and FYNNEI. V was cut by 6 bases and J by 0 bases, with 14 bases left in between.

The rearrangement joins TRBV7-9 to TRBJ2-1, with TRBD2 as a possible D gene (5 bases). Germline-derived CDR1 and CDR2 are SEHNR and FQNEAQ (reference sequence). The CDR3 runs to 11 residues. V lost 2 bases and J 12 bases, leaving 8 bases between the germline ends. CDR3 coding DNA: TGTGCCAGCAGCTTAATTCGGGGGCAGTTCTTC. The encoded protein is CASSLIRGQFF.

This clonotype was seen more than once but under ten times. The rearrangement links TRBV15 to TRBJ1-6, with D maybe TRBD1 (5 bases). Germline V gene sequence: CDR1 LNHNV, CDR2 YYDKDF (reference sequence). The length of the CDR3 is 14 residues. Trimming cost V 2 bases and J 7 bases, with 9 bases left between them. The CDR3 here is CATSRQGPNSPLHF. DNA for the CDR3: TGTGCCACCAGCAGACAGGGTCCAAATTCACCCCTCCACTTT.

This clonotype was counted between two and nine times. Just one base apart from a much larger clone, this may be a read error. The CDR3 ends on some other residue instead of the conserved phenylalanine or tryptophan, so this is likely a read error. The chain combines TRBV2 with TRBJ1-2; 8 bases line up with TRBD1. The CDR3 extends over 14 amino acids. Germline lookup yields CDR1 SNHLY and CDR2 FYNNEI. The V and J ends lost 6 bases and 5 bases, in that order; junction bases with no gene match: 8. The DNA of the CDR3 is TGTGCCAGCAGGGAACTTTGGACAGGGTATGGCTACACCTCC. Amino acids: CASRELWTGYGYTS.

There are a few counts of this clonotype. V and J are TRBV20-1 and TRBJ2-5; 10 nucleotides align to TRBD1. CDR1 and CDR2 (germline): DFQATT, SNEGSKA (reference sequence). CDR3 length equals 14 residues. Trimming at V came to 3 bases and at J to 1 base, leaving 2 bases not matched to a gene. The CDR3 reads CSARDRGFQETQYF. In DNA, the CDR3 is TGCAGTGCTAGGGACAGGGGGTTCCAAGAGACCCAGTACTTC.